The present TCR beta chain was sequenced within a study of T cell responses to AZD1222 COVID-19 vaccine. Study-level points and caveats: Spike-specific TCR breadth and depth grew following two AZD1222 doses. It should be noted that donors were predominantly white British and more often female, and clonal diversity was possibly underestimated. The study identified only five or six AZD1222 recipients as seropositive at baseline. Repertoires were collected only later (after the peak T cell response had occurred).

As regards this clone: Its antigen is not identified.

This table comes from immunoSEQ multiplex PCR, and its TCRdb copy is limited to in-frame clones, with some not included. The sample has 96,000 or so clones; about nine tenths are singletons. V gave up 5 bases and J gave up 6 bases, with 14 bases separating them. The CDR3 is 14 residues long. Germline lookup yields CDR1 LGHDT and CDR2 YNNKEL (reference sequence). The sequencing here drew on peripheral blood, taken on day 0 of AZD1222 vaccination. This chain connects TRBV3-1 (or the pseudogene TRBV3-2) to TRBJ1-5, with D uncertain. The sequence was obtained from an adult in good health. CDR3 sequence reads: CASSAELWGQPQHF. In nucleotides, the CDR3 is TGTGCCAGCAGCGCGGAACTTTGGGGTCAGCCCCAGCATTTT.